The T cell receptor (beta chain) under discussion was sequenced for a study of glioma-infiltrating T cells after dendritic cell vaccination. Time point meaning: after dendritic cell vaccination, including at tumor progression/relapse. The CDR3 sequence is 16 residues long. In germline, CDR1 is MDHEN, CDR2 SYDVKM. Trimming took off 5 bases at V and 0 bases at J, with 14 bases between the two ends. Sequenced by immunoSEQ multiplex PCR; TCRdb stores in-frame clones only, minus some. In the table there are roughly 85,000 clones, roughly 85% of which are singletons. This chain joins TRBV28 and TRBJ1-5; D gene unclear. The sequence came from a human donor with glioblastoma. The sequences come from blood, collected after dendritic cell vaccination. CDR3: CASSRRVRYSNQPQHF. Written as DNA, the CDR3 is TGTGCCAGCAGTCGGAGAGTCCGCTATAGCAATCAGCCCCAGCATTTT.